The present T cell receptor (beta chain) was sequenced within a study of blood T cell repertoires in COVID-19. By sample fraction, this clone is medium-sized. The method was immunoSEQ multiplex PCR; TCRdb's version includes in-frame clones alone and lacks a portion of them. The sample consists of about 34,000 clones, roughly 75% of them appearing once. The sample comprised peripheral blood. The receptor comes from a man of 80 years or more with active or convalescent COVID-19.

The CDR3 spells CASSLAGDGNEQFF. CDR3 in DNA: TGTGCCAGCAGCCTAGCGGGAGATGGCAATGAGCAGTTCTTC. The V call is TRBV25-1, the J call TRBJ2-1; 10 bases match TRBD2. The length of the CDR3 is 14 residues. Germline V gives CDR1 MGHDK, CDR2 SYGVNS. With 6 bases clipped from V and 6 bases from J, the junction kept 5 bases outside the gene matches.